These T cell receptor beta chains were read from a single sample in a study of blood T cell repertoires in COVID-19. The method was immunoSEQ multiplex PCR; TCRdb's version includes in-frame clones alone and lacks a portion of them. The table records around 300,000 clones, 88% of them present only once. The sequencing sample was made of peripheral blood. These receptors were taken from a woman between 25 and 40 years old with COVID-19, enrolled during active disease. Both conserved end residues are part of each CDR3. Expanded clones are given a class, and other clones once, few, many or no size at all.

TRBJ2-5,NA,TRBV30,CAWSVPPREETQYF
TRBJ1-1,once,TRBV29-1,CSVEEFPLGMNTEAFF
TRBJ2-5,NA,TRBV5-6,CASSSMVGTQYF
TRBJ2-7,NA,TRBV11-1,CASSYFGGAYEQYF
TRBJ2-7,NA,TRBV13,CASSLGWSGEQYF
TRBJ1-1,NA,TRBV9,CASSVLGENTEAFF
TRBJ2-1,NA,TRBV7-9,CASSFGQGYGEQFF
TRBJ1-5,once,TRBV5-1,CASSPGTGDNQPQHF
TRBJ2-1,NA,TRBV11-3,CASSPQEGYNEQFF
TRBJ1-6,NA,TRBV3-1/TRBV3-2,CASSTGAVSPLHF
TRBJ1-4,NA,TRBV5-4,CASNDNQGDWANEKLFF
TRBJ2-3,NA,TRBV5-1,CASSLEYGGTDTDTQYF
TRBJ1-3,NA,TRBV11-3,CASSLGARGQGATGNTIYF
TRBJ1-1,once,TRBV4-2,CASSPRTGNTEAFF
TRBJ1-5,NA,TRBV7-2,CASSLRQGGSSNQPQHF
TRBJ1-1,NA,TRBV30,CAWISGRANTEAFF
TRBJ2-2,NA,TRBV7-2,CASSLNQLSAMNTGELFF
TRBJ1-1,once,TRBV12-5,CASGGSTGSGSTEAFF
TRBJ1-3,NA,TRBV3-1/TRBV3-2,CASSQRQGSRGSGNTIYF
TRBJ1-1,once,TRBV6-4,CASSAMGGTEAFF
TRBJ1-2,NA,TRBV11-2,CASSFDNSGYTF
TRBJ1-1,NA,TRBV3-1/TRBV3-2,CASSQVPGAEAFF
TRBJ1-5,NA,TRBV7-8,CASSFWASHPNQPQHF
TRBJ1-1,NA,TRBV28,CASNMRQGRTMNTEAFF
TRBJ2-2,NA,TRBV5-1,CASSLIARISTGELFF
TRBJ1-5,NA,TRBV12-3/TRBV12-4,CASSDAGQPQHF
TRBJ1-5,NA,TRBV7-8,CASSLVGRGSNQPQHF
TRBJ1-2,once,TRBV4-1,CASSQDRGGNYGYTF
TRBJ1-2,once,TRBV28,CASSLWTGGFNGYTF
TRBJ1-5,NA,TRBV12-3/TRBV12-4,CASSLGGPPQHF
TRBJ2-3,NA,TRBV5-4,CASSARAAADTQYF
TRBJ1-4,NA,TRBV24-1,CATDRPGQNNEKLFF
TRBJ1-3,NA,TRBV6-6,CASRDNVDSGNTIYF
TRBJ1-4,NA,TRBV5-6,CASSLWRDRAVANEKLFF
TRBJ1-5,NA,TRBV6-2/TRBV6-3,CASSRGTEYQPQHF
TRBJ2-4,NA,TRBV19,CASNAGLNIQYF
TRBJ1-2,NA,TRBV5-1,CASSPGTGRGFYGYTF
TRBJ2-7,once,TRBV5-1,CASSSDRRGDTYEQYF
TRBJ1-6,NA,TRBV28,CASSNRGGGNSPLHF
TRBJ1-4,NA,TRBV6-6,CASSTDSKLFF
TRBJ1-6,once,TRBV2,CASSERGTNSPLHF
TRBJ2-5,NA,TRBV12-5,CASAAGQGVGTQYF
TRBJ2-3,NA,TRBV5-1,CASSAGGHGDTQYF
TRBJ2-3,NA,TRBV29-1,CSVGGGTGVADTQYF